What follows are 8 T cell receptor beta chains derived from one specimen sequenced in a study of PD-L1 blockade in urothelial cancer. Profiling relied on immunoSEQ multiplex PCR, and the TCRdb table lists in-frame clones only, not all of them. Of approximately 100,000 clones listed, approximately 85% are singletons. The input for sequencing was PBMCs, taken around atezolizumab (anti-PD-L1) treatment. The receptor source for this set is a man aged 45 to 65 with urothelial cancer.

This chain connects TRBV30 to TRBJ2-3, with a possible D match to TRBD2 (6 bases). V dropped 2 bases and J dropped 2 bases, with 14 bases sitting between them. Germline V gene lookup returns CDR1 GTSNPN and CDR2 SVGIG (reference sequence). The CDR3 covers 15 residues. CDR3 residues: CAWSRAGPLTDTQYF. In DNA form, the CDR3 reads TGTGCCTGGAGTAGGGCGGGACCCCTCACAGATACGCAGTATTTT.

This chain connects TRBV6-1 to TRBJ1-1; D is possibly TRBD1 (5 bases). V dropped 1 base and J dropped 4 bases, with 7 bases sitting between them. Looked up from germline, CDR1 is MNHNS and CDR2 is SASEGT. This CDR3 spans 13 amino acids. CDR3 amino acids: CASSEGTITEAFF. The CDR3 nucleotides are TGTGCCAGCAGTGAAGGGACAATCACTGAAGCTTTCTTT.

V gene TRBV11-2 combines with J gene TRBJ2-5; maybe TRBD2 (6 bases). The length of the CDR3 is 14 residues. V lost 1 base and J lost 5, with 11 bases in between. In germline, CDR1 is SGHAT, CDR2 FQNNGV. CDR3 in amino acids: CASSLARGWETQYF. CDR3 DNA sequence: TGTGCCAGCAGCTTAGCTCGGGGGTGGGAGACCCAGTACTTC.

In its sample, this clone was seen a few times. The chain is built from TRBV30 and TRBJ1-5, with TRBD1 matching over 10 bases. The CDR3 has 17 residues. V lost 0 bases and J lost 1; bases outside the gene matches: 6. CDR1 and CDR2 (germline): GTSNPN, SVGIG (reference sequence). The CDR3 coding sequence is TGTGCCTGGAGTGTGAGACAGGGGGCGCGGAGCAATCAGCCCCAGCATTTT. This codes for CAWSVRQGARSNQPQHF.

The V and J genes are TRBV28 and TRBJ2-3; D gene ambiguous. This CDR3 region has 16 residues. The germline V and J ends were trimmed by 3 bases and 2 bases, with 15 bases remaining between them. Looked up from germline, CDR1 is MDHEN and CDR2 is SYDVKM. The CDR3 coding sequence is TGTGCCAGCAGTTTTGACCGCCTTAGCCCCACAGATACGCAGTATTTT. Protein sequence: CASSFDRLSPTDTQYF.

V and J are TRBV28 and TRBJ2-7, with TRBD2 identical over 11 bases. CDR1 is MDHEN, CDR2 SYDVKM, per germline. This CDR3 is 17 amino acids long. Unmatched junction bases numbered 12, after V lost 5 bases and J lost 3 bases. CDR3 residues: CASSTSPGTSGSYEQYF. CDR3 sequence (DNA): TGTGCCAGCAGTACTTCCCCTGGGACTAGCGGCAGCTACGAGCAGTACTTC. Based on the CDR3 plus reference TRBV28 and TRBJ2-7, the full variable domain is DVKVTQSSRYLVKRTGEKVFLECVQDMDHENMFWYRQDPGLGLRLIYFSYDVKMKEKGDIPEGYSVSREKKERFSLILESASTNQTSMYLCASSTSPGTSGSYEQYFGPGTRLTVT.

The CDR3 DNA follows: TGTGCCAGCAGCTTCCAGGGGGCGTACATTCAGTACTTC. Translating it yields CASSFQGAYIQYF. The V and J genes are TRBV28 and TRBJ2-4; 8 nucleotides align to TRBD1. Germline V gene sequence: CDR1 MDHEN, CDR2 SYDVKM. This CDR3 is 13 amino acids long. The junction had 6 bases not matched to a gene; V was cut back by 6 bases and J by 8 bases. The full variable domain, in which reference TRBV28 and TRBJ2-4 provide the parts outside the CDR3, is DVKVTQSSRYLVKRTGEKVFLECVQDMDHENMFWYRQDPGLGLRLIYFSYDVKMKEKGDIPEGYSVSREKKERFSLILESASTNQTSMYLCASSFQGAYIQYFGAGTRLSVL.

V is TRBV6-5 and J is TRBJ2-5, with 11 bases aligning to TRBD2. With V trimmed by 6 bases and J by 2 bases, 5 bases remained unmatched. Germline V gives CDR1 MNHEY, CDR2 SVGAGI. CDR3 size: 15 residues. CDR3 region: CASSFSGRGQETQYF. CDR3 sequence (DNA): TGTGCCAGCAGCTTTAGCGGGAGGGGTCAAGAGACCCAGTACTTC.